This TCR beta chain is from a study of cytomegalovirus exposure and HLA in healthy donors. The CDR3 spans 15 residues. Trimming took off 2 bases at V and 3 bases at J, with 12 bases between the two ends. In germline, CDR1 is SGHRS, CDR2 YFSETQ. Study outcomes and limitations: Later work showed greater clonal expansion in HLA-associated TCR beta chains than in equally common others.

It was with 60 Vbeta and 13 Jbeta primers that the PCR ran. Some clones are missing from TCRdb's copy, which holds only in-frame ones; the method was immunoSEQ multiplex PCR. There are over 150,000 clones in the sample; over 75% occur only once, and about 2.7% lies in the top ten. On this clone: No antigen is known for it. At the DNA level, this CDR3 is encoded by other sequences in the same sample as well.

Sequencing was performed on PBMCs. The TCR was taken from a woman aged 25 to 39 in good health and CMV-seronegative. The chain joins TRBV5-1 to TRBJ2-1; D possibly corresponds to TRBD2 (5 bases). In DNA form, the CDR3 reads TGCGCCAGCAGCTTTGGGCTAGCAGACTACAATGAGCAGTTCTTC. Translated: CASSFGLADYNEQFF.